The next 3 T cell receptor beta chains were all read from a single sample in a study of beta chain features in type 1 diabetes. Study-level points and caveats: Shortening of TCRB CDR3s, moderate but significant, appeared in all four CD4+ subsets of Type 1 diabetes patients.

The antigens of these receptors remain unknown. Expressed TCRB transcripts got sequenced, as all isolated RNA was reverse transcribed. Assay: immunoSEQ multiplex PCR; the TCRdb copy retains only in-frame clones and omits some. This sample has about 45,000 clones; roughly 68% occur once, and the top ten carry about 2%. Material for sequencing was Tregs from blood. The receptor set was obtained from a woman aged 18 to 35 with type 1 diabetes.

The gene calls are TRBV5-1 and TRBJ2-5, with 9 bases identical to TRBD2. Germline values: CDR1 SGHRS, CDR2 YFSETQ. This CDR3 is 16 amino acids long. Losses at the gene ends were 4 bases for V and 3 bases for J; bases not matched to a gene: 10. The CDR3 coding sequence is TGCGCCAGCAGCACACGGGGGCTAGCGGGAAAAGAGACCCAGTACTTC. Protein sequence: CASSTRGLAGKETQYF.

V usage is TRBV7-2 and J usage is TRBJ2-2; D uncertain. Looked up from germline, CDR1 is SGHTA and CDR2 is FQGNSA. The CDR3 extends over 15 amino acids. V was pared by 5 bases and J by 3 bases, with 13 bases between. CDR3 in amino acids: CASSTSVGDTGELFF. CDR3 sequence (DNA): TGTGCCAGCAGCACCAGTGTGGGCGACACCGGGGAGCTGTTTTTT.

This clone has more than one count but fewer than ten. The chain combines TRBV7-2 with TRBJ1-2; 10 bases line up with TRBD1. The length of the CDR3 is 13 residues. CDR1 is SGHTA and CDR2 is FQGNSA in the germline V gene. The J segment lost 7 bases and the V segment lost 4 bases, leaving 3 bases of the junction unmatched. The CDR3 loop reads CASSSGQGGGYTF. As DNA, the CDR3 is TGTGCCAGCAGCTCTGGACAGGGGGGTGGCTACACCTTC.